The clone carrying this TCR beta chain has just one count. The antigen remains unidentified. Researchers isolated CD4+ and CD8+ cells by positive magnetic bead selection and then checked their purity by flow cytometry. TCRdb keeps only in-frame clones here, not all; method: immunoSEQ multiplex PCR. The data contain around 16,000 clones, approximately 79% of them singletons. Trimming pared 1 base from V and 4 bases from J, leaving 11 bases between. CDR3 length equals 14 residues. Looked up from germline, CDR1 is SEHNR and CDR2 is FQNEAQ (reference sequence). These data originate in a study of somatic mutations in cytotoxic T cells in rheumatoid arthritis. On the study more broadly: Patient blood (roughly 32 ml EDTA) was drawn right after diagnosis, before any treatment.

Findings and caveats of the study: Neither rheumatoid arthritis patients nor age-matched healthy controls had significantly different CD8+ T-cell clonality from the other group.

Sequencing used CD8+ T cells sorted from blood. This clonotype was obtained from an adult with rheumatoid arthritis. The chain combines TRBV7-9 with TRBJ2-7, with a weak D call TRBD2 (5 bases). CDR3: CASSLGERTYEQYF. CDR3 in DNA: TGTGCCAGCAGCTTAGGGGAGCGGACGTACGAGCAGTACTTC. Together with reference TRBV7-9 and TRBJ2-7, the CDR3 gives the full variable domain: DTGVSQNPRHKITKRGQNVTFRCDPISEHNRLYWYRQTLGQGPEFLTYFQNEAQLEKSRLLSDRFSAERPKGSFSTLEIQRTEQGDSAMYLCASSLGERTYEQYFGPGTRLTVT.